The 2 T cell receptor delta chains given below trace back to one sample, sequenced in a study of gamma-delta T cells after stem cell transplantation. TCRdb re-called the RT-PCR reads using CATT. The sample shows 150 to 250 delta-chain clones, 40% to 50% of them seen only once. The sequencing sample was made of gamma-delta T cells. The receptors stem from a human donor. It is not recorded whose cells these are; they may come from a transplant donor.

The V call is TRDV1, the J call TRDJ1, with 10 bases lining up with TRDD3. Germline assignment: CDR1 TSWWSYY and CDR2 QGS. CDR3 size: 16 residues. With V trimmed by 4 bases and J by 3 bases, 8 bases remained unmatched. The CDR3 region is CALGGPSTGGSDKLIF. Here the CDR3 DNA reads TGTGCTCTTGGGGGTCCCAGTACTGGGGGATCCGATAAACTCATCTTT.

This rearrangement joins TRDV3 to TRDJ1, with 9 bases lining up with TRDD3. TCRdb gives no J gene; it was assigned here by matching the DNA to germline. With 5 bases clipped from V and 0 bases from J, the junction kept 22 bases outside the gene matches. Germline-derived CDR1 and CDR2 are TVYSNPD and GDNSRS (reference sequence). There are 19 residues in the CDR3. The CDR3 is CALTPLLGDPAEYTDKLIF. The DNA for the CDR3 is TGTGCCCTAACTCCGCTACTGGGGGACCCCGCGGAATACACCGATAAACTCATCTTT.